Listed below are T cell receptor beta chains from one sample, sequenced in a study of T cells after yellow fever vaccination. From the 5' RACE reads, TCRdb called clonotypes with MiXCR, one entry per CDR3 protein. The data show roughly 140,000 distinct CDR3 sequences, less than 9.5% seen once. The sample consisted of CD4+ T cells sorted from PBMCs, taken 5 days after the yellow fever booster vaccination. Receptors were obtained from a man aged 25 to 45 who received the YFV17D yellow fever vaccine. Each CDR3 is given with its conserved first and last residue. The D gene is left open where the match is weak. The size field is filled for only some rows; it gives once, few, many or a size class.

v_gene	j_gene	abundance	d_gene	CDR3nt	CDR3aa
TRBV21-1	TRBJ2-7	many	-	TGTGCCAGCAGCAAAATCGGCTGTCGTTGCCCGTCCTACGAGCAGTACTTC	CASSKIGCRCPSYEQYF
TRBV4-3	TRBJ2-1	many	-	TGCGCCAGCAGCCAAGGGGGGGGCTTAGGGAGGGATGAGCAGTTCTTC	CASSQGGGLGRDEQFF
TRBV20-1	TRBJ2-7	many	TRBD2	TGCAGTGCTAGGGGGGGCAGCGGGAGGGAGGTCTACGAGCAGTACTTC	CSARGGSGREVYEQYF
TRBV5-1	TRBJ1-1	many	-	TGCGCCAGCAGCTTGGTCGTTAGTCAGGACGAAGCTTTCTTT	CASSLVVSQDEAFF
TRBV20-1	TRBJ2-3	many	TRBD2	TGCAGTGCTAGAGATCTAGCGGACTCTAGCACAGATACGCAGTATTTT	CSARDLADSSTDTQYF
TRBV20-1	TRBJ2-1	-	TRBD2	TGCTGTGCGCCCGGGACTAGCACGAAAGGGGGACTCAATGAGCAGTTCTTC	CCAPGTSTKGGLNEQFF
TRBV2	TRBJ2-5	many	-	TGTGCCAGCAGTGAAGTCGTGGGGAAAGAGACCCAGTACTTC	CASSEVVGKETQYF
TRBV5-1	TRBJ2-1	-	-	TGCGCCAGCAGCGGTAGACCGGGACCTATTAATTCGTCTCCCACGAGACGGAATGAGCAGTTCTTC	CASSGRPGPINSSPTRRNEQFF
TRBV7-3	TRBJ2-1	many	-	TGTGCCAGCAGCTTTCAAGGGGGGGGGAGCTCCTACAATGAGCAGTTCTTC	CASSFQGGGSSYNEQFF
TRBV19	TRBJ2-2	many	TRBD2	TGTGCCACGGCTAGCGGGAGGGTGGCCGGGGAGCTGTTTTTT	CATASGRVAGELFF
TRBV6-5	TRBJ2-1	many	-	TGTGCCAGCAGTTACGATCGGGGCGGGGTTACTGAGCAGTTCTTC	CASSYDRGGVTEQFF
TRBV28	TRBJ2-7	many	-	TGTGCCAGCAGTTTAGGGCAGTCCTACGAGCAGTACTTC	CASSLGQSYEQYF
TRBV7-2	TRBJ2-5	many	-	TGTGCCAGCAGCCCTAGGGTTGGGGAGACCCAGTACTTC	CASSPRVGETQYF
TRBV6-1	TRBJ2-5	many	TRBD1	TGTGCCAGCAGCATTGCGACAGGGGGAAAAGAGACCCAGTACTTC	CASSIATGGKETQYF
TRBV5-1	TRBJ2-1	many	TRBD1	TGCGCCAGCACTTCGGGACAGGGATTGGGTGAGCAGTTCTTC	CASTSGQGLGEQFF
TRBV7-9	TRBJ2-1	many	-	TGTGCCAGCAGCCCTCAAGACTGGGACAATGAGCAGTTCTTC	CASSPQDWDNEQFF
TRBV20-1	TRBJ2-2	many	-	TGCAGTGCTAGAGCACGTGGACGGCATAACACCGGGGAGCTGTTTTTT	CSARARGRHNTGELFF
TRBV5-4	TRBJ2-1	many	TRBD2	TGTGCCAGCAGCTTCGGCGGGAGGCCTGAGCAGTTCTTC	CASSFGGRPEQFF
TRBV7-9	TRBJ2-1	many	-	TGTGCCAGCAGCTTAGGGTCAGCCAATGAGCAGTTCTTC	CASSLGSANEQFF
TRBV9	TRBJ2-1	many	-	TGTGCCAGCAGCACGAGGGGTCTAGACTACAATGAGCAGTTCTTC	CASSTRGLDYNEQFF
TRBV27	TRBJ1-5	many	-	TGTGCCAGCAGTTTATTTGGGGGCAATCAGCCCCAGCATTTT	CASSLFGGNQPQHF
TRBV5-5	TRBJ2-1	-	-	TGTGCCAGCAGCTTCGTACTATACACCTCGGGTGAGCAGTTCTTC	CASSFVLYTSGEQFF
TRBV5-1	TRBJ1-1	many	-	TGCGCCAGCAGCGGAACGACAGCTAACACTGAAGCTTTCTTT	CASSGTTANTEAFF
TRBV4-3	TRBJ2-7	many	-	TGCGCCAGCAGCCGGTGCGAGCAGTACTTC	CASSRCEQYF
TRBV9	TRBJ2-2	many	-	TGTGCCAGCAGCGTAGAAAGCGCCGGGGAGCTGTTTTTT	CASSVESAGELFF
TRBV19	TRBJ2-7	many	TRBD2	TGTGCCAGTAGTAGGAGCGGGAGGACCGCCCCCGAGCAGTACTTC	CASSRSGRTAPEQYF
TRBV13	TRBJ1-1	many	-	TGTGCCAGCAGCTCCCTCAGGGTAACTGAAGCTTTCTTT	CASSSLRVTEAFF
TRBV12-3/TRBV12-4	TRBJ2-3	many	-	TGTGCCAGCACCCGTTCGAGCGCAGATACGCAGTATTTT	CASTRSSADTQYF
TRBV7-7	TRBJ2-3	many	TRBD2	TGTGCCAGCAGCTTAGGCCTAGCGGGGAGAACAGATACGCAGTATTTT	CASSLGLAGRTDTQYF
TRBV7-2	TRBJ2-1	few	-	TGTGCCAGCAGCTTAGTTAAAACAGTAAACAATGAGCAGTTCTTC	CASSLVKTVNNEQFF
TRBV20-1	TRBJ2-3	many	TRBD2	TGCAGTGCTAGAGGACTAGCGGGAGGCCATACGCAGTATTTT	CSARGLAGGHTQYF
TRBV5-5	TRBJ2-7	many	TRBD2	TGTGCCAGCAGCTCCTTAGCGGGAGGGGAGCAGTACTTC	CASSSLAGGEQYF
TRBV20-1	TRBJ2-1	many	TRBD2	TGCAGTGCTACGGGACTAGCGGGAATTGATGAGCAGTTCTTC	CSATGLAGIDEQFF
TRBV29-1	TRBJ1-2	many	TRBD1	TGCAGCGTCAGGACAGGGAACTATGGCTACACCTTC	CSVRTGNYGYTF
TRBV5-1	TRBJ2-2	-	TRBD2	TGCGCCAGCAGCTTGTTCGAGGGAGGGATCCCCGGGGAGCTGTTTTTT	CASSLFEGGIPGELFF
TRBV10-3	TRBJ2-2	many	TRBD2	TGTGCCACCAAATCGACTAGCGGGAGAGGGGACACCGGGGAGCTGTTTTTT	CATKSTSGRGDTGELFF
TRBV21-1	TRBJ1-4	many	-	TGTGCCAGCAGCAAGTCGAATCCAGGGTGGGCAACTAATGAAAAACTGTTTTTT	CASSKSNPGWATNEKLFF